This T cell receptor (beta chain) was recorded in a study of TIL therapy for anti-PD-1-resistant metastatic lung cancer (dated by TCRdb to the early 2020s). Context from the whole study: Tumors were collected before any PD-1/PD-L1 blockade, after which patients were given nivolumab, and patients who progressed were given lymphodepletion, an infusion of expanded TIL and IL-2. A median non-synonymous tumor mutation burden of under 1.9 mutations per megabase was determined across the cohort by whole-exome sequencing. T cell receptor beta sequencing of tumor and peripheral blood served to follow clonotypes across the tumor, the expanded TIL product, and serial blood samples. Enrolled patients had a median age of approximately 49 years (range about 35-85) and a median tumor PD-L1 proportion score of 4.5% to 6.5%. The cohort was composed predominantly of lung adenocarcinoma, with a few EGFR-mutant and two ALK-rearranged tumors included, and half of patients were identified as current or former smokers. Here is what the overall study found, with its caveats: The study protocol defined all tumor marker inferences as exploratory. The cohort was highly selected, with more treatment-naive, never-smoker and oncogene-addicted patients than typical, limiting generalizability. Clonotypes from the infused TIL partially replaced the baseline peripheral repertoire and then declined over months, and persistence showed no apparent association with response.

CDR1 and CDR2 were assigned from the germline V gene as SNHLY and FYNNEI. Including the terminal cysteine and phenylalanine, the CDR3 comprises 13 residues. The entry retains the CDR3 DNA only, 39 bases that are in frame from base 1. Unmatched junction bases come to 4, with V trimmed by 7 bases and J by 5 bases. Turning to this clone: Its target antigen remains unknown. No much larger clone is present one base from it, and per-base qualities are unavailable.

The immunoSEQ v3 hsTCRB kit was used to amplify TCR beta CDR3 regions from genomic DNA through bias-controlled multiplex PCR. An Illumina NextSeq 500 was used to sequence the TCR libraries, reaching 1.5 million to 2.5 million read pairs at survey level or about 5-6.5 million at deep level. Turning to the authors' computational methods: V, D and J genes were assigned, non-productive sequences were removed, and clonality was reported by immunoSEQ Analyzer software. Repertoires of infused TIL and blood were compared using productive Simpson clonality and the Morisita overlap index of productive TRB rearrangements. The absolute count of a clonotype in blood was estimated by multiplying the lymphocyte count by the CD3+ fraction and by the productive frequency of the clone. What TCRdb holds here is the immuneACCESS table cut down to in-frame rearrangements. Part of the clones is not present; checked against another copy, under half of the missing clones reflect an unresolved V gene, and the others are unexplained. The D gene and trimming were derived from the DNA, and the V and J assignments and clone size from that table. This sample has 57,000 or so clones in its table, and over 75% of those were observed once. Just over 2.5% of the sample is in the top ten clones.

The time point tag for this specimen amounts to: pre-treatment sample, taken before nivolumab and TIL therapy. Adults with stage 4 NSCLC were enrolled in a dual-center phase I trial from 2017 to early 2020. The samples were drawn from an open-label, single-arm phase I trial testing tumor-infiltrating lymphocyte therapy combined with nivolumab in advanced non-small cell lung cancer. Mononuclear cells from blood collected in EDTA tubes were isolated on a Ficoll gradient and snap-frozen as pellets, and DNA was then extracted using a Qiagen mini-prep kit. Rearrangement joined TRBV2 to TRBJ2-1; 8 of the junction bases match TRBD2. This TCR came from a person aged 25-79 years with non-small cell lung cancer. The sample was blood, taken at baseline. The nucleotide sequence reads TGTGCCAGCATACTAGCGGAAGACAATGAGCAGTTCTTC. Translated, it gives CASILAEDNEQFF.